This T cell receptor beta chain was captured by sequencing in a study of blood T cells in healthy people across ages. Germline CDR1 reads MDHEN; CDR2 reads SYDVKM. This CDR3 has 14 residues. V lost 3 bases, J lost 8 bases, and 16 bases lay in between. Comments on this clonotype: What it binds is unknown.

Per sample, no less than 5.5 micrograms of total RNA were extracted. Findings of the study overall: Naive CD4+ cells and diversity were both higher in long-lived donors than in aged donors. Investigators treated diversity estimates from one million T cells as underestimates. Getting older went along with TCR beta diversity per million T cells dropping roughly linearly.

It was with a sample-barcoded 5' primer and a J-beta primer mix that a second PCR of roughly 7 to 12 cycles was run. TCRdb itself ran the 5' RACE reads through MiXCR, one entry per CDR3 protein. The data show 710,000 or so distinct CDR3 sequences, less than 40% seen once. The TCR originated in an elderly woman in good health. The chain employs TRBV28 and TRBJ1-2; maybe TRBD1 (6 bases). The sequencing input was blood. The CDR3 here is CASSFPKGTRGYTF. The CDR3 bases are TGTGCCAGCAGTTTCCCTAAGGGGACACGGGGCTACACCTTC.